This passage covers 25 T cell receptor delta chains from one sample sequenced in a study of gamma-delta T cells after stem cell transplantation. TCRdb re-called the RT-PCR reads via CATT. The table has 500 to 750 delta-chain clones, roughly 6% seen once. Input material: gamma-delta T cells. The receptors were sampled from a human donor. It is not recorded whose cells these are; they may come from a transplant donor.

In this sample, this clone turned up a few times. This DNA's translation differs at residue 12 from TCRdb's protein, which comes from a much larger clone; a read error is likely, and the protein shown is translated from the DNA. The J gene is TRDJ1, the V gene TRDV2; TRDD3 aligns across 9 bases. V lost 3 bases and J lost 2; bases outside the gene matches: 15. The CDR3 spans 18 residues. The germline V gene has CDR1 GEAIGNYY and CDR2 EKD. CDR3 amino acids: CACDPVLWGDTQTDKLIF. The CDR3 nucleotides are TGTGCCTGTGACCCCGTACTCTGGGGGGATACCCAAACCGATAAACTCATCTTT.

This clone was counted between two and nine times. This likely traces to a read error, being one base from a far larger clone. This CDR3 is also generated by other DNA sequences in the sample. V and J are TRDV1 and TRDJ1; D is possibly TRDD2 (6 bases). Deletions cut 3 bases from V and 0 bases from J, with 26 bases between. The CDR3 is 20 residues long. Germline V CDR1 and CDR2: TSWWSYY, QGS. The CDR3 region has the DNA TGTGCTCTTGGGGACCTACTTCCTTCAATCTTACTAGGGGACACCGATAAACTCATCTTT. This sequence encodes CALGDLLPSILLGDTDKLIF.

In the case of this clone: TCRdb pairs this DNA with a much larger clone's protein that differs at residue 3, likely a read error; the protein shown was translated from the DNA. The chain is built from TRDV2 and TRDJ1; 8 bases agree with TRDD3. This CDR3 comprises 18 residues. From germline, CDR1 is GEAIGNYY and CDR2 EKD. This chain's CDR3 is CAWDTLHPVGDLTDKLIF. The CDR3 DNA reads TGTGCCTGGGACACTCTTCATCCCGTGGGGGATCTCACCGATAAACTCATCTTT.

About this clone: The protein TCRdb lists belongs to a much larger clone and differs from this DNA's translation at residue 3, which points to a read error; the protein shown is made from the DNA. V is TRDV1 and J is TRDJ1, with D perhaps TRDD3 (6 bases). Germline V gene lookup returns CDR1 TSWWSYY and CDR2 QGS. This CDR3 has 18 residues. The chain's CDR3 is CAPGELRRFLPHTDKLIF. Here the CDR3 DNA reads TGTGCTCCTGGGGAACTTAGGAGATTCCTCCCCCACACCGATAAACTCATCTTT.

This clone is large in the sample. The V call is TRDV1, the J call TRDJ1; the match to TRDD3 covers 10 bases. The CDR3 extends over 22 amino acids. The germline gives CDR1 TSWWSYY, CDR2 QGS. The ends lost 4 bases at V and 0 bases at J; junction bases unmatched: 23. The CDR3 here is CALGVPIPVLGDRRGYTDKLIF. CDR3 DNA: TGTGCTCTTGGGGTACCTATTCCCGTTCTGGGGGATAGGAGAGGGTACACCGATAAACTCATCTTT.

A single count supports this clone. The chain links TRDV1 to TRDJ1; 8 nucleotides line up with TRDD3. The length of the CDR3 is 24 residues. Per germline, CDR1 TSWWSYY and CDR2 QGS. J was trimmed by 3 bases and V by 3 bases; bases with no gene match: 33. CDR3 bases: TGTGCTCTTGGGGATCACACACATCCGTTTTACCCGTTCACTGGGGGCCCCTACGCCGATAAACTCATCTTT. Translation: CALGDHTHPFYPFTGGPYADKLIF.

Judged by abundance, this clone is medium-sized (0.01 to 0.1%). A far larger clone is one base from this, pointing to a likely read error. The chain combines TRDV1 with TRDJ1; D remains ambiguous. The CDR3 contains 18 residues. The ends were cut back, 5 bases at V and 1 base at J, with 23 bases in the middle. Germline CDR1 and CDR2: TSWWSYY and QGS. CDR3 DNA sequence: TGTGCTCTTGGGAAGGGGTTTCCCCCGGTGACTGCCACCGATAAACTCATCTTT. Its translation is CALGKGFPPVTATDKLIF.

This clone was picked up a small number of times. A single base is all that separates this from a far larger clone, so a read error is likely. At the DNA level, this CDR3 is encoded by other sequences in the same sample as well. The chain recombines TRDV2 with TRDJ1; 12 bases align to TRDD3. The CDR3 covers 18 residues. The V gene's germline CDR1 is GEAIGNYY and CDR2 EKD. The CDR3 region has the DNA TGTGCCTGTGACACACTTACTGGGGGATACATTGGCACCGATAAACTAATCTTT. It specifies CACDTLTGGYIGTDKLIF.

By sample fraction, this clone is medium-sized (0.01 to 0.1%). A read error is likely here: a far larger clone is one base away. This same CDR3 is encoded by further DNA sequences in the sample. The chain links TRDV2 to TRDJ1; the D is unclear. Germline CDR1 is GEAIGNYY and CDR2 is EKD. This CDR3 is 14 amino acids long. CDR3 amino acids: CACDTVGFTDKLIF. CDR3 in DNA: TGCGCCTGTGACACCGTTGGGTTCACCGATAAACTCATCTTT.

There are a few counts of this clone. Translating this DNA gives a protein that differs at residue 15 from the TCRdb one, which belongs to a much larger clone; a read error is likely, and the protein shown is this translation. The genes are TRAV29/DV5 and TRDJ1; TRDD2 matches at 9 bases. The CDR3 has 22 amino acids. CDR1 is NSMFDY and CDR2 is ISSIKDK in the germline V gene. Losses at the gene ends were 1 base for V and 0 bases for J; bases not matched to a gene: 25. The CDR3 here is CAASRRLPTALQYWEYTDKLIF. The CDR3 DNA sequence: TGTGCAGCAAGCCGCCGCCTTCCTACCGCCCTACAGTACTGGGAATACACCGATAAACTCATCTTT.

Only a few counts were recorded for this clone. This is likely an artifact of a read error, given a far larger clone one base away. In the same sample, other DNA sequences code for this CDR3. This chain joins TRDV1 and TRDJ1, with 10 bases that match TRDD3. CDR1 and CDR2 from the germline V gene are TSWWSYY and QGS. CDR3 length: 24 residues. CDR3: CALGEPLSRFLRLGDIGGTDKLIF. CDR3 nucleotides: TGTGCTCTCGGGGAACCCCTATCTAGGTTCCTACGGCTGGGGGATATAGGAGGCACCGATAAACTCATCTTT.

As concerns this clone: TCRdb shows a much larger clone's protein in place of this DNA's translation, and the two differ at residue 11, likely through a read error; the protein shown is translated from the DNA. The chain links TRDV2 to TRDJ1; 9 positions agree with TRDD3. Germline V gene sequence: CDR1 GEAIGNYY, CDR2 EKD. V dropped 3 bases and J dropped 4; count of bases not matched to a gene: 14. The CDR3 sequence is 17 residues long. CDR3 loop: CACDAITGGQLSDKLIF. In DNA form, the CDR3 reads TGTGCCTGTGACGCGATTACTGGGGGACAACTGAGCGATAAACTCATCTTT.

With respect to this clone: This DNA translates differently at residue 9 from the TCRdb protein, which is that of a much larger clone; a read error is likely, and the protein shown is the DNA's own translation. The rearrangement links TRDV2 to TRDJ3, with TRDD3 matching 7 bases. There are 19 residues in the CDR3. Germline CDR1 reads GEAIGNYY; CDR2 reads EKD. V shed 0 bases, J shed 0 bases, and the junction held 7 bases outside the gene matches. CDR3 coding DNA: TGTGCCTGTGACACCGTACTGGGGTATACCTCCTGGGACACCCGACAGATGTTTTTC. This translates into CACDTVLGYTSWDTRQMFF.

This clone is deemed large (0.1 to 1%). Other DNA sequences from this sample encode an identical CDR3 as well. The rearrangement joins TRDV1 to TRDJ2, with 13 bases lining up with TRDD3. This CDR3 region has 27 residues. J was trimmed by 0 bases and V by 2 bases; bases with no gene match: 30. CDR1 is TSWWSYY and CDR2 is QGS in the germline V gene. CDR3 region: CALGELPLPFPTIYWGIRSALTAQLFF. The CDR3 DNA reads as TGTGCTCTTGGGGAATTACCACTTCCCTTTCCTACAATATACTGGGGGATACGCTCTGCTTTGACAGCACAACTCTTCTTT.

Only a few counts were recorded for this clone. A far larger clone is just one base off, so this is likely a read error. The sample carries other DNA sequences with the same CDR3. The genes are TRDV1 and TRDJ2, with 12 nucleotides matching TRDD3. CDR3 length equals 24 residues. Per germline, CDR1 TSWWSYY and CDR2 QGS. V was clipped by 5 bases and J by 17 bases; unmatched bases: 42. For the CDR3, the DNA is TGTGCTCTTGGGCCCCGAGGGACGCTGACCTCTCATTACTGGGGGATACTTCTGACAGCACAATTATTCTTT. It is translated as CALGPRGTLTSHYWGILLTAQLFF.

This clone was found a few times. It is likely a read error: a sequence one base away is far more abundant. The V and J genes are TRDV2 and TRDJ1; TRDD3 matches 9 bases. Germline CDR1 is GEAIGNYY and CDR2 is EKD. The CDR3 is 20 residues long. J lost 7 bases, V lost 1 base, and 24 bases had no gene match. The CDR3 protein is CACDTGELALGDPPSVKLIF. CDR3 nucleotides: TGTGCCTGTGACACGGGTGAATTGGCACTGGGGGACCCCCCTTCAGTTAAACTCATCTTT.

For this clone: A far larger clone is only one base removed, so a read error is likely. In the same sample, other DNA sequences code for this CDR3. The V gene is TRDV1, the J gene TRDJ1; 8 bases agree with TRDD3. Germline loops: CDR1 TSWWSYY, CDR2 QGS. The CDR3 contains 20 residues. The V and J ends lost 3 bases and 0 bases, in that order; junction bases with no gene match: 18. CDR3 DNA sequence: TGTGCTCTTGGGGACCTACTTCCCTCAATCTTACTGGGGGACACCGATAAACTCATCTTT. It is translated as CALGDLLPSILLGDTDKLIF.

Relative to its sample, this clone is medium-sized. This likely stems from a read error, as it lies one base from a far larger clone. The V gene is TRDV2, the J gene TRDJ1; 12 bases are a match to TRDD3. Germline V lookup: CDR1 GEAIGNYY, CDR2 EKD. CDR3 length equals 18 residues. J lost 1 base, V lost 5 bases, and 13 bases had no gene match. In DNA form, the CDR3 reads TGTGCCTGTGGCACACTTACTGGGGGATACATTGGCACCGATAAACTCATCTTT. Its protein is CACGTLTGGYIGTDKLIF.

On this clone itself: The mismatch at residue 10 between this DNA's translation and the TCRdb protein of a much larger clone likely reflects a read error; the protein shown is translated from the DNA. V usage is TRDV1 and J usage is TRDJ1, with no clear D. Trimming took off 0 bases at V and 0 bases at J, with 17 bases between the two ends. Germline assignment: CDR1 TSWWSYY and CDR2 QGS. The CDR3 covers 18 residues. CDR3 amino acids: CALGELRRFPPHTDKLIF. The CDR3 DNA follows: TGTGCTCTTGGGGAACTTAGGAGATTCCCCCCCCACACCGATAAACTCATCTTT.

This clone was detected a few times. The TCRdb record carries a much larger clone's protein, which differs from this DNA's translation at residue 18; a read error is the likely cause, and the protein listed here is the DNA translation. The chain has TRDV1 and TRDJ1; 13 bases map to TRDD3. Germline values: CDR1 TSWWSYY, CDR2 QGS. This CDR3 is 20 amino acids long. This CDR3 reads CALGYPGLTGGYVRADKPIF. In DNA form, the CDR3 reads TGTGCTCTTGGGTACCCGGGACTTACTGGGGGATACGTGAGGGCCGATAAACCCATCTTT.

This clone appeared a few times. Since a far larger clone is one base different, this is likely a read error. The chain has TRDV1 and TRDJ1; TRDD3 aligns across 13 bases. Trimming took 0 bases from V and 2 from J; bases not matched to a gene: 27. This CDR3 comprises 25 residues. CDR1 and CDR2 from the germline V gene are TSWWSYY and QGS. The CDR3 is CALGELPLPFTNMYWGIRQTDKLIF. DNA for the CDR3: TGTGCTCTTGGGGAACTACCCCTTCCTTTTACCAACATGTACTGGGGGATACGCCAAACCGATAAACTCATCTTT.

For this clone: A read error is the likely source, as a far larger clone sits one nucleotide away. Other DNA sequences in the sample encode the same CDR3. The rearrangement links TRDV1 to TRDJ1, with TRDD2 as a possible D gene (6 bases). Germline-derived CDR1 and CDR2 are TSWWSYY and QGS. The CDR3 spans 23 residues. CDR3 in amino acids: CALGELPSYSYPLLEPNTDKLIF. CDR3 nucleotides: TGTGCCCTTGGGGAACTGCCCTCCTACTCCTACCCTCTGTTGGAGCCAAACACCGATAAACTCATCTTT.

This clone rates as medium-sized. This likely reflects a read error, since a far larger clone is one base away. This CDR3 is CACDTVGLTDKLIF. In nucleotides, the CDR3 is TGTGCCTGTGACACCGTTGGGCTCACCGATAAACTCATCTTT. This chain joins TRDV2 and TRDJ1; D remains ambiguous. The germline V and J ends were trimmed by 0 bases and 1 base, with 8 bases remaining between them. The CDR3 length is 14 residues. The germline V gene encodes CDR1 GEAIGNYY and CDR2 EKD.

About this clone itself: This probably arose from a read error, given a far larger clone one base away. This sample includes further DNA sequences coding for the same CDR3. The chain employs TRAV29/DV5 and TRDJ1; 11 bases match TRDD3. Germline lookup yields CDR1 NSMFDY and CDR2 ISSIKDK. Trimming took 2 bases from V and 0 from J; bases not matched to a gene: 18. The CDR3 contains 20 residues. The CDR3 DNA reads as TGTGCAGCAAGTGTCCCTACTACGTCCTACTGGGGGATATACACCGATAAACTCATCTTT. It specifies CAASVPTTSYWGIYTDKLIF.

This clone was recorded a few times. TCRdb's protein, taken from a much larger clone, differs from this DNA's translation at residue 12, likely owing to a read error; the protein displayed comes from the DNA. The chain recombines TRDV2 with TRDJ1; 12 bases line up with TRDD3. Germline V gene data show CDR1 as GEAIGNYY and CDR2 as EKD. The V segment lost 1 base and the J segment 0 bases; nucleotides outside the gene matches: 8. CDR3 length: 18 amino acids. CDR3 nucleotides: TGTGCCTGTGACACACTTACTGGGGGATACATTGACACCGATAAACTCATCTTT. This gives the protein CACDTLTGGYIDTDKLIF.